The next 8 T cell receptor beta chains were all read from a single sample in a study of T cell responses to AZD1222 COVID-19 vaccine. This table comes from immunoSEQ multiplex PCR, and its TCRdb copy is limited to in-frame clones, with some not included. This table has approximately 120,000 clones, 70% to 90% appearing once. The sequences come from peripheral blood, collected on day 0 of AZD1222 vaccination. The receptors stem from an adult in good health.

This sequence joins TRBV4-2 and TRBJ2-2, with a tentative D call TRBD2 (7 bases). V was trimmed by 0 bases and J by 6 bases, leaving 14 bases between them. CDR1 LGHNA and CDR2 YNFKEQ come from the germline V gene. CDR3 length equals 16 residues. The CDR3 loop reads CASSQDPGGGSGELFF. The CDR3 nucleotides read TGTGCCAGCAGCCAAGATCCGGGGGGCGGGTCCGGGGAGCTGTTTTTT.

Concerning this clone: Other DNA sequences in the sample encode the same CDR3. The rearrangement links TRBV11-2 to TRBJ1-4; D is undetermined. CDR3 size: 14 residues. The V gene's germline CDR1 is SGHAT and CDR2 FQNNGV. Trimming shortened V by 4 bases and J by 2 bases, and 8 bases separated the two germline ends. CDR3 coding DNA: TGTGCCAGCAGCTCCAGTTGGACTAATGAAAAACTGTTTTTT. It translates to CASSSSWTNEKLFF.

The genes are TRBV10-3 and TRBJ2-3, with D unresolved. This CDR3 region has 12 residues. V lost 0 bases and J lost 6, with 4 bases in between. Germline CDR1 ENHRY, CDR2 SYGVKD. CDR3 region: CAISESGDTQYF. The CDR3, as DNA: TGTGCCATCAGTGAGTCGGGGGATACGCAGTATTTT.

The V call is TRBV12-3 or TRBV12-4, the J call TRBJ2-2; D is undetermined. This CDR3 has 12 residues. V lost 6 bases and J 6 bases, leaving 8 bases between the germline ends. This CDR3 is CASSPSAGELFF. The CDR3 DNA follows: TGTGCCAGCAGCCCCAGTGCCGGGGAGCTGTTTTTT.

This clone has just one count. The chain combines TRBV24-1 with TRBJ1-2, with D tentatively TRBD1 (6 bases). This CDR3 contains 13 residues. The germline CDR1 and CDR2 sequences are KGHDR and SFDVKD. Trimming took off 2 bases at V and 8 bases at J, with 11 bases between the two ends. This chain's CDR3 is CATSDSGRGGYTF. The CDR3 nucleotides read TGTGCCACCAGTGATTCGGGCAGGGGCGGCTACACCTTC.

The rearrangement joins TRBV11-3 to TRBJ2-5; 7 positions agree with TRBD1. In germline, CDR1 is SGHNT, CDR2 YENEEA. The CDR3 has 13 residues. The J segment lost 1 base and the V segment lost 7 bases, leaving 3 bases of the junction unmatched. CDR3 sequence: CASTGGPQETQYF. CDR3 sequence (DNA): TGTGCCAGCACAGGGGGTCCCCAAGAGACCCAGTACTTC.

In this sample, this clone turned up once. The chain recombines TRBV20-1 with TRBJ1-1; D ambiguous. The CDR3 sequence is 16 residues long. V was shortened by 3 bases and J by 3 bases, with 20 bases between the two germline ends. CDR1 is DFQATT, CDR2 SNEGSKA, per germline (reference sequence). CDR3 in DNA: TGCAGTGCTAGTTCCCCCGGAACGGGGTGGTACACTGAAGCTTTCTTT. This sequence encodes CSASSPGTGWYTEAFF.

The rearrangement uses TRBV19 and TRBJ1-5; TRBD1 might be the D (6 bases). This CDR3 spans 15 amino acids. Trimming took 5 bases from V and 2 from J, leaving 13 bases between them. Germline CDR1 is LNHDA and CDR2 is SQIVND (reference sequence). The CDR3 DNA follows: TGTGCCAGTAGTCCCCCGGGGGCAGGCAATCAGCCCCAGCATTTT. This translates into CASSPPGAGNQPQHF. The full variable domain, in which reference TRBV19 and TRBJ1-5 provide the parts outside the CDR3, is DGGITQSPKYLFRKEGQNVTLSCEQNLNHDAMYWYRQDPGQGLRLIYYSQIVNDFQKGDIAEGYSVSREKKESFPLTVTSAQKNPTAFYLCASSPPGAGNQPQHFGDGTRLSIL.